This T cell receptor beta chain was identified during a study of blood T cell repertoires in COVID-19. Study in general: Whether acute or convalescent, the COVID-19 samples came from the United States, Italy and Spain. Nucleic acid was either cDNA or gDNA, and it came from T cells, B-cell-depleted T cells, or PBMCs.

Trimming removed 2 bases at V and 5 bases at J, with 14 bases between. Germline CDR1 and CDR2: KGHDR and SFDVKD. The CDR3 sequence is 15 residues long. This study enrolled people aged roughly 18 to 100 from about 24 US geographic areas. Cohort assignment relied on participant-reported clinical history. Libraries were prepared by immunoSEQ multiplex PCR; TCRdb keeps only in-frame clonotypes and omits some of them. Of 200,000 to 250,000 clones in the sample, about 87% were seen once. The source of this sequence is a man between 18 and 35 years old with acute COVID-19. Material: PBMCs or T cells enriched from blood (not recorded which). The chain couples TRBV24-1 to TRBJ2-5, with D possibly matching TRBD1 (6 bases). DNA for the CDR3: TGTGCCACCAGTGATTATCAGGGGCCCGTCGAGACCCAGTACTTC. Amino acids: CATSDYQGPVETQYF.